The T cell receptor beta chain described here comes from a study of beta chain features in type 1 diabetes. Overall study findings and caveats: Type 1 diabetes patients had VDJ junctions that carried fewer insertions and more deletions. Across all four CD4+ subsets, people with type 1 diabetes showed modestly shorter TCRB CDR3s. It was not settled here whether HLA type affects TCRB rearrangement.

Germline V CDR1 and CDR2: SGHDN, FVKESK. The V gene lost 5 bases and the J gene lost 4 bases, with 11 bases spanning the gap. The CDR3 consists of 13 residues. This clone appeared a few times. Its target is unknown. Sorting based on CD45RO/CCR7/CD25/CD127/CD95/CD27 separated CD4+ naive, central memory, regulatory and stem cell-like memory cells. Investigators reverse transcribed all isolated RNA, so they sequenced expressed TCRB transcripts. Using immunoSEQ multiplex PCR, the repertoire was profiled, and TCRdb retains in-frame clones only, with some absent. This table holds about 230,000 clones, around 16% found once.

V gene TRBV14 combines with J gene TRBJ1-1; the D is unclear. Sequenced sample: naive CD4+ T cells from blood. The TCR originated in a man aged 25-45 years with type 1 diabetes. The CDR3 nucleotides read TGTGCCAGCAGCGATAGCTGGGGCACTGAAGCTTTCTTT. Amino acid sequence: CASSDSWGTEAFF.